A selection of T cell receptor beta chains follows, all from one sample in a study of graft-versus-host responses after intestinal transplantation. This table comes from immunoSEQ multiplex PCR, and its TCRdb copy is limited to in-frame clones, with some not included. Of roughly 16,000 clones listed, roughly 83% were seen once; the top ten hold 3.8%. The sample consisted of ileum tissue, taken about 600 days after intestinal transplantation. These receptors were taken from a human patient who received an intestinal transplant, so some T cells may come from the graft donor. The CDR3 runs from the conserved cysteine through the conserved F or W. Each record gives: D gene, J gene, clone size, V gene, CDR3 protein, CDR3 DNA. A D gene is named only where the DNA matches it firmly. Only part of the rows carry a size: once, few, many, or a class if the clone is expanded.

D gene: TRBD1; J gene: TRBJ2-1; clone size: -; V gene: TRBV27; CDR3 protein: CASSLFQGGQGVSSYNEQFF; CDR3 DNA: TGTGCCAGCAGTTTATTCCAAGGAGGACAGGGGGTCAGCTCCTACAATGAGCAGTTCTTC
D gene: -; J gene: TRBJ2-7; clone size: -; V gene: TRBV19; CDR3 protein: CASSISWRSYEQYF; CDR3 DNA: TGTGCCAGTAGTATAAGTTGGCGGTCCTACGAGCAGTACTTC
D gene: -; J gene: TRBJ1-1; clone size: once; V gene: TRBV9; CDR3 protein: CASSVAGNTEAFF; CDR3 DNA: TGTGCCAGCAGCGTAGCTGGGAACACTGAAGCTTTCTTT
D gene: -; J gene: TRBJ2-5; clone size: -; V gene: TRBV9; CDR3 protein: CASSVGLKETQYF; CDR3 DNA: TGTGCCAGCAGCGTAGGGCTAAAAGAGACCCAGTACTTC
D gene: -; J gene: TRBJ1-6; clone size: -; V gene: TRBV13; CDR3 protein: CASSLKGYNSPLHF; CDR3 DNA: TGTGCCAGCAGCTTAAAGGGCTATAATTCACCCCTCCACTTT
D gene: -; J gene: TRBJ2-7; clone size: -; V gene: TRBV7-6; CDR3 protein: CASSLGSGSSYEQYF; CDR3 DNA: TGTGCCAGCAGCTTAGGGTCAGGAAGCTCCTACGAGCAGTACTTC
D gene: TRBD1; J gene: TRBJ2-2; clone size: -; V gene: TRBV9; CDR3 protein: CASSVGDRGPANTGELFF; CDR3 DNA: TGTGCCAGCAGCGTAGGGGACAGGGGGCCAGCGAACACCGGGGAGCTGTTTTTT
D gene: -; J gene: TRBJ1-3; clone size: -; V gene: TRBV5-1; CDR3 protein: CASSLAFTGSNTIYF; CDR3 DNA: TGCGCCAGCAGCTTGGCTTTTACGGGCAGTAACACCATATATTTT
D gene: -; J gene: TRBJ2-2; clone size: -; V gene: TRBV4-1; CDR3 protein: CASSQDTGSAVGELFF; CDR3 DNA: TGCGCCAGCAGCCAGGATACAGGGTCGGCGGTCGGGGAGCTGTTTTTT
D gene: TRBD2; J gene: TRBJ2-7; clone size: few; V gene: TRBV5-1; CDR3 protein: CASSSGAGGGYEQYF; CDR3 DNA: TGCGCCAGCAGCTCCGGAGCGGGGGGAGGGTACGAGCAGTACTTC
D gene: -; J gene: TRBJ2-7; clone size: -; V gene: TRBV27; CDR3 protein: CASSVPGLPYEQYF; CDR3 DNA: TGTGCCAGCAGCGTCCCGGGACTTCCCTACGAGCAGTACTTC
D gene: TRBD1; J gene: TRBJ2-3; clone size: few; V gene: TRBV5-4; CDR3 protein: CASSEAGQGGTDTQYF; CDR3 DNA: TGTGCCAGCAGCGAGGCGGGACAGGGTGGCACAGATACGCAGTATTTT
D gene: -; J gene: TRBJ2-7; clone size: once; V gene: TRBV4-1; CDR3 protein: CASSQVSDQGEQYF; CDR3 DNA: TGCGCCAGCAGCCAAGTGTCAGATCAGGGCGAGCAGTACTTC
D gene: -; J gene: TRBJ2-3; clone size: -; V gene: TRBV10-1; CDR3 protein: CASKPGLGTDTQYF; CDR3 DNA: TGCGCCAGCAAGCCGGGGCTGGGAACAGATACGCAGTATTTT
D gene: -; J gene: TRBJ1-1; clone size: -; V gene: TRBV5-1; CDR3 protein: CASSLDPARDTEAFF; CDR3 DNA: TGCGCCAGCAGCTTGGACCCTGCCAGGGACACTGAAGCTTTCTTT
D gene: -; J gene: TRBJ1-1; clone size: -; V gene: TRBV14; CDR3 protein: CASSPLSGDGKNTEAFF; CDR3 DNA: TGTGCCAGCAGCCCCCTATCAGGGGACGGAAAGAACACTGAAGCTTTCTTT
D gene: TRBD2; J gene: TRBJ2-5; clone size: -; V gene: TRBV6-1; CDR3 protein: CAIERGGLETQYF; CDR3 DNA: TGTGCCATCGAGCGGGGGGGGTTGGAGACCCAGTACTTC
D gene: TRBD1; J gene: TRBJ2-6; clone size: few; V gene: TRBV19; CDR3 protein: CASRTGTGGPLVAGANVLTF; CDR3 DNA: TGTGCCAGTAGAACCGGGACAGGGGGCCCATTAGTAGCTGGGGCCAACGTCCTGACTTTC
D gene: -; J gene: TRBJ1-5; clone size: -; V gene: TRBV7-6; CDR3 protein: CASSRGPSQPQHF; CDR3 DNA: TGTGCCAGCAGCCGGGGCCCTTCTCAGCCCCAGCATTTT
D gene: -; J gene: TRBJ1-5; clone size: -; V gene: TRBV27; CDR3 protein: CASSFGGPNQPQHF; CDR3 DNA: TGTGCCAGCAGTTTCGGGGGCCCCAATCAGCCCCAGCATTTT
D gene: -; J gene: TRBJ1-1; clone size: -; V gene: TRBV6-1; CDR3 protein: CASSEGEGDGTEAFF; CDR3 DNA: TGTGCCAGCAGTGAAGGGGAAGGGGATGGAACTGAAGCTTTCTTT
D gene: -; J gene: TRBJ2-7; clone size: -; V gene: TRBV2; CDR3 protein: CASSEDVVTYEQYF; CDR3 DNA: TGTGCCAGCAGTGAAGACGTTGTAACCTACGAGCAGTACTTC
D gene: TRBD2; J gene: TRBJ2-7; clone size: -; V gene: TRBV27; CDR3 protein: CASGLAGGKIDEQYF; CDR3 DNA: TGTGCCAGCGGCCTAGCGGGGGGGAAGATCGACGAGCAGTACTTC
D gene: TRBD1; J gene: TRBJ2-5; clone size: -; V gene: TRBV19; CDR3 protein: CASRDRGLAETQYF; CDR3 DNA: TGTGCCAGTCGGGACAGGGGGCTCGCAGAGACCCAGTACTTC
D gene: -; J gene: TRBJ2-4; clone size: once; V gene: TRBV21-1; CDR3 protein: CASRPPKNIQYF; CDR3 DNA: TGTGCCAGCCGGCCGCCCAAAAACATTCAGTACTTC
D gene: -; J gene: TRBJ1-1; clone size: -; V gene: TRBV7-9; CDR3 protein: CASSLGNRADPEAFF; CDR3 DNA: TGTGCCAGCAGCTTGGGAAACAGGGCGGATCCTGAAGCTTTCTTT
D gene: -; J gene: TRBJ1-1; clone size: -; V gene: TRBV5-4; CDR3 protein: CASSLDGDTEAFF; CDR3 DNA: TGTGCCAGCAGCTTGGACGGGGACACTGAAGCTTTCTTT
D gene: -; J gene: TRBJ2-7; clone size: -; V gene: TRBV29-1; CDR3 protein: CSAGQFYEQYF; CDR3 DNA: TGCAGCGCAGGACAGTTCTACGAGCAGTACTTC
D gene: TRBD2; J gene: TRBJ2-3; clone size: -; V gene: TRBV7-2; CDR3 protein: CASSRGLSSTDTQYF; CDR3 DNA: TGTGCCAGCAGCCGGGGACTATCCAGCACAGATACGCAGTATTTT
D gene: -; J gene: TRBJ2-7; clone size: -; V gene: TRBV4-1; CDR3 protein: CASSLRQETFSYEQYF; CDR3 DNA: TGCGCCAGCAGCCTAAGACAGGAAACCTTCTCCTACGAGCAGTACTTC
D gene: -; J gene: TRBJ2-7; clone size: -; V gene: TRBV15; CDR3 protein: CATSKWGRGDFSYEQYF; CDR3 DNA: TGTGCCACCAGCAAGTGGGGACGGGGCGATTTCTCCTACGAGCAGTACTTC
D gene: -; J gene: TRBJ1-6; clone size: -; V gene: TRBV4-1; CDR3 protein: CASSQRRSGVNSPLHF; CDR3 DNA: TGCGCCAGCAGCCAAAGAAGGAGTGGGGTGAATTCACCCCTCCACTTT
D gene: TRBD1; J gene: TRBJ1-2; clone size: -; V gene: TRBV4-1; CDR3 protein: CASSQGDRNYGYTF; CDR3 DNA: TGCGCCAGCAGCCAAGGGGACAGAAACTATGGCTACACCTTC
D gene: -; J gene: TRBJ1-5; clone size: -; V gene: TRBV4-2; CDR3 protein: CASSPSPSGNQPQHF; CDR3 DNA: TGTGCCAGCAGCCCGTCGCCCTCGGGGAATCAGCCCCAGCATTTT
D gene: -; J gene: TRBJ1-5; clone size: -; V gene: TRBV2; CDR3 protein: CASKGGRAEGNQPQHF; CDR3 DNA: TGTGCCAGCAAAGGGGGTAGGGCCGAGGGCAATCAGCCCCAGCATTTT
D gene: -; J gene: TRBJ2-2; clone size: -; V gene: TRBV6-6; CDR3 protein: CASRKDRPGELFF; CDR3 DNA: TGTGCCAGCAGGAAGGACAGACCCGGGGAGCTGTTTTTT
D gene: -; J gene: TRBJ2-1; clone size: -; V gene: TRBV10-2; CDR3 protein: CASSGWQGTYNEQFF; CDR3 DNA: TGCGCCAGCAGTGGGTGGCAGGGGACGTACAATGAGCAGTTCTTC
D gene: TRBD2; J gene: TRBJ2-1; clone size: -; V gene: TRBV18; CDR3 protein: CASSPLLPASGGSSYNEQFF; CDR3 DNA: TGTGCCAGCTCACCACTATTACCGGCTAGCGGGGGGAGCTCCTACAATGAGCAGTTCTTC
D gene: TRBD1; J gene: TRBJ2-5; clone size: -; V gene: TRBV29-1; CDR3 protein: CSVDRGSQETQYF; CDR3 DNA: TGCAGCGTCGACAGGGGATCCCAAGAGACCCAGTACTTC
D gene: -; J gene: TRBJ2-6; clone size: -; V gene: TRBV5-5; CDR3 protein: CASLSPVFAQSRANVLTF; CDR3 DNA: TGTGCCAGCCTCAGTCCTGTCTTCGCACAAAGTCGGGCCAACGTCCTGACTTTC
D gene: TRBD1; J gene: TRBJ1-2; clone size: -; V gene: TRBV5-1; CDR3 protein: CASSLEGAYTF; CDR3 DNA: TGCGCCAGCAGCTTGGAGGGGGCCTACACCTTC
D gene: -; J gene: TRBJ1-2; clone size: -; V gene: TRBV30; CDR3 protein: CAWSVSGLRYGYTF; CDR3 DNA: TGTGCCTGGAGTGTTTCAGGCCTCCGCTATGGCTACACCTTC
D gene: -; J gene: TRBJ1-2; clone size: -; V gene: TRBV10-3; CDR3 protein: CAISASTGDYGYTF; CDR3 DNA: TGTGCCATCAGTGCCTCCACAGGCGACTATGGCTACACCTTC
D gene: TRBD2; J gene: TRBJ2-5; clone size: -; V gene: TRBV6-5; CDR3 protein: CASRLAGTQYF; CDR3 DNA: TGTGCCAGCAGACTAGCGGGGACCCAGTACTTC
D gene: -; J gene: TRBJ2-5; clone size: -; V gene: TRBV7-2; CDR3 protein: CASSTRGIQETQYF; CDR3 DNA: TGTGCCAGCAGCACACGGGGGATCCAAGAGACCCAGTACTTC
D gene: TRBD2; J gene: TRBJ2-7; clone size: -; V gene: TRBV18; CDR3 protein: CASSPPSAGGPSEQYF; CDR3 DNA: TGTGCCAGCTCACCACCCTCCGCGGGGGGGCCGTCCGAGCAGTACTTC
D gene: -; J gene: TRBJ1-1; clone size: -; V gene: TRBV9; CDR3 protein: CASSLGGHGEAFF; CDR3 DNA: TGTGCCAGCAGCCTCGGGGGCCACGGGGAAGCTTTCTTT
D gene: -; J gene: TRBJ1-4; clone size: -; V gene: TRBV4-1; CDR3 protein: CASSQLTSGLGEKLFF; CDR3 DNA: TGCGCCAGCAGCCAATTGACCTCAGGACTGGGAGAAAAACTGTTTTTT
D gene: TRBD1; J gene: TRBJ2-6; clone size: -; V gene: TRBV19; CDR3 protein: CASSIGTGIAGANVLTF; CDR3 DNA: TGTGCCAGTAGTATTGGGACAGGAATAGCTGGGGCCAACGTCCTGACTTTC
D gene: TRBD2; J gene: TRBJ2-3; clone size: -; V gene: TRBV7-9; CDR3 protein: CASSFRTSKSTDTQYF; CDR3 DNA: TGTGCCAGCAGCTTTAGGACTAGCAAGAGCACAGATACGCAGTATTTT
D gene: -; J gene: TRBJ2-7; clone size: few; V gene: TRBV25-1; CDR3 protein: CASSFGMQFEQYF; CDR3 DNA: TGTGCCAGCTCCTTCGGAATGCAGTTCGAGCAGTACTTC
D gene: -; J gene: TRBJ1-1; clone size: -; V gene: TRBV5-4; CDR3 protein: CASSREGRGAFF; CDR3 DNA: TGTGCCAGCAGCCGGGAAGGACGCGGGGCTTTCTTT
D gene: TRBD1; J gene: TRBJ2-2; clone size: -; V gene: TRBV9; CDR3 protein: CASSVVGQGSTGELFF; CDR3 DNA: TGTGCCAGCAGCGTAGTGGGACAGGGGAGCACCGGGGAGCTGTTTTTT
D gene: TRBD1; J gene: TRBJ1-3; clone size: few; V gene: TRBV7-9; CDR3 protein: CASSHGQARGSSGNTIYF; CDR3 DNA: TGTGCCAGCAGCCATGGACAGGCAAGAGGGAGCTCTGGAAACACCATATATTTT
D gene: -; J gene: TRBJ2-1; clone size: -; V gene: TRBV4-1; CDR3 protein: CASSQVEGLGYNEQFF; CDR3 DNA: TGCGCCAGCAGCCAAGTTGAGGGACTGGGCTACAATGAGCAGTTCTTC
D gene: -; J gene: TRBJ2-3; clone size: -; V gene: TRBV29-1; CDR3 protein: CSVGALGIALGPTDTQYF; CDR3 DNA: TGCAGCGTGGGAGCCCTAGGGATAGCGTTAGGCCCCACAGATACGCAGTATTTT
D gene: TRBD2; J gene: TRBJ2-5; clone size: -; V gene: TRBV29-1; CDR3 protein: CSVERGGQETQYF; CDR3 DNA: TGCAGCGTTGAACGCGGGGGACAAGAGACCCAGTACTTC
D gene: TRBD2; J gene: TRBJ2-2; clone size: -; V gene: TRBV10-3; CDR3 protein: CAISESRTSPGELFF; CDR3 DNA: TGTGCCATCAGTGAGTCTCGGACTAGTCCCGGGGAGCTGTTTTTT
D gene: -; J gene: TRBJ1-1; clone size: -; V gene: TRBV10-1; CDR3 protein: CASRIGGGYTEAFF; CDR3 DNA: TGCGCCAGCAGGATAGGGGGGGGATACACTGAAGCTTTCTTT